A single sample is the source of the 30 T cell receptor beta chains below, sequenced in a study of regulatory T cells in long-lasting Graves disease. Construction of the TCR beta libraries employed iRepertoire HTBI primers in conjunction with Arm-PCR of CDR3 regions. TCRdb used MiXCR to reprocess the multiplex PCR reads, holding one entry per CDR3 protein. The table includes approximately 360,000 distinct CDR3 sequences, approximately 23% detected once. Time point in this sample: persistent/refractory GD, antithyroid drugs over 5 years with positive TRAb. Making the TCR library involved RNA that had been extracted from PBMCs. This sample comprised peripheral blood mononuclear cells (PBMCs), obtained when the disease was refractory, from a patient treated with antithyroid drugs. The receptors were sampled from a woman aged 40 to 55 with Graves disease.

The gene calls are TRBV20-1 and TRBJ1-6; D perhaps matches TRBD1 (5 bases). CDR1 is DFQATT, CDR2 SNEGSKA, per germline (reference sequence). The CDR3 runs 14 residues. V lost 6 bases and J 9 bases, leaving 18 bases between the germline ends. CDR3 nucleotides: TGCAGTGCGCCCGTCCAGGGAATTAGTTCACCCCTCCACTTT. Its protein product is CSAPVQGISSPLHF.

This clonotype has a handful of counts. The CDR3 spells CASSQRLADDNYEQYF. In nucleotides, the CDR3 is TGTGCCAGCAGTCAACGACTAGCGGACGACAACTACGAGCAGTACTTC. The chain joins TRBV12-3 or TRBV12-4 to TRBJ2-7; 9 nucleotides align to TRBD2. The CDR3 totals 16 residues. V lost 5 bases and J lost 3; bases outside the gene matches: 11.

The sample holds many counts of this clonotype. CDR3 DNA sequence: TGTGCCAGCAGTGTTCTAGCGGCGCCCTACGAGCAGTACTTC. It codes for CASSVLAAPYEQYF. The J gene is TRBJ2-7, the V gene TRBV28; the match to TRBD2 covers 7 bases. Germline V gene lookup returns CDR1 MDHEN and CDR2 SYDVKM. The junction had 6 bases not matched to a gene; V was cut back by 5 bases and J by 2 bases. The CDR3 totals 14 residues.

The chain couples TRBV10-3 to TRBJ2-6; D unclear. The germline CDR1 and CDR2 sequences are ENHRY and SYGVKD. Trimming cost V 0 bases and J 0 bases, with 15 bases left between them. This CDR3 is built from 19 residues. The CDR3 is CAISESHPDASSGANVLTF. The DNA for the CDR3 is TGTGCCATCAGTGAGTCCCACCCGGATGCCTCCTCTGGGGCCAACGTCCTGACTTTC.

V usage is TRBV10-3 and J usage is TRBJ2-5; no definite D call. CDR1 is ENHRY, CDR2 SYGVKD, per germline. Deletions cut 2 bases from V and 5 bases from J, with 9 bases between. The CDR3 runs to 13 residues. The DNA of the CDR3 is TGTGCCATCAGTGAGCCCCCAGAGGAGACCCAGTACTTC. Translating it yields CAISEPPEETQYF.

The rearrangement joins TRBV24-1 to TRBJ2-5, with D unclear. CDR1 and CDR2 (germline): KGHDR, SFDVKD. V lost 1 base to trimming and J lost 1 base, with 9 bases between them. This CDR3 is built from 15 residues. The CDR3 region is CATSDFRDAQETQYF. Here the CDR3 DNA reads TGTGCCACCAGTGATTTTAGAGACGCCCAAGAGACCCAGTACTTC.

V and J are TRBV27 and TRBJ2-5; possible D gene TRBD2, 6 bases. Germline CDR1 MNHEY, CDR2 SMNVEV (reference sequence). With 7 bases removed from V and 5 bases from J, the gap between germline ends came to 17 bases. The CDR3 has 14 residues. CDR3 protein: CASKLRRGRETQYF. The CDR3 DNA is TGTGCCAGCAAACTTCGGAGGGGTCGGGAGACCCAGTACTTC.

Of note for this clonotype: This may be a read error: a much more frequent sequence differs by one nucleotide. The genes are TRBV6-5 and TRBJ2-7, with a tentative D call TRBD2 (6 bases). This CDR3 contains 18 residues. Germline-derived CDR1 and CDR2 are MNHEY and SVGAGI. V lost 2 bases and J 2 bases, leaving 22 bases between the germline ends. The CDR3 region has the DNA TGTGCCAGCAGTTACACCACAACGGGGGAGGCCCTCACCTACGAGCAGTACTTC. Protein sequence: CASSYTTTGEALTYEQYF.

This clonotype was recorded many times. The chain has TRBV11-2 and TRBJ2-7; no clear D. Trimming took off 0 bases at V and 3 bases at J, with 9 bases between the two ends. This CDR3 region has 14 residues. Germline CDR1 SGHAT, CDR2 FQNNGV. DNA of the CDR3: TGTGCCAGCAGCTTAGATAGTCTTCTCTACGAGCAGTACTTC. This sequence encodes CASSLDSLLYEQYF.

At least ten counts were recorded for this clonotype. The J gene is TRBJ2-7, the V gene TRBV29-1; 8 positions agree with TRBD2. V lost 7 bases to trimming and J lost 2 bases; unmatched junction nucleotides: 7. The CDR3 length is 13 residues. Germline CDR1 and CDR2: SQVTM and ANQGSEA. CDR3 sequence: CSAGGPNAYEQYF. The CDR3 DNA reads TGCAGCGCGGGAGGGCCAAACGCCTACGAGCAGTACTTC.

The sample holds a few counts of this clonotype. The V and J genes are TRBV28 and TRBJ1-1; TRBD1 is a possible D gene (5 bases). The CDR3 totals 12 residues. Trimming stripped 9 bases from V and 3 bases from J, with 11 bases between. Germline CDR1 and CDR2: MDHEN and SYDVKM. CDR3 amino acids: CASSGTDTEAFF. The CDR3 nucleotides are TGTGCCAGTTCCGGGACGGACACTGAAGCTTTCTTT. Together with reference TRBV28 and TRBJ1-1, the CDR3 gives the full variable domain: DVKVTQSSRYLVKRTGEKVFLECVQDMDHENMFWYRQDPGLGLRLIYFSYDVKMKEKGDIPEGYSVSREKKERFSLILESASTNQTSMYLCASSGTDTEAFFGQGTRLTVV.

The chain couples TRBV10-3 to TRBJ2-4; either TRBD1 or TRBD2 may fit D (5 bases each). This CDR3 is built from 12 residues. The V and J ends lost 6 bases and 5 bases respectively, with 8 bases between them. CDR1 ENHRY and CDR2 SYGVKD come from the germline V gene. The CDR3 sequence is CAIRGTENIQYF. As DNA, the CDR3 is TGTGCCATCAGAGGGACGGAAAACATTCAGTACTTC.

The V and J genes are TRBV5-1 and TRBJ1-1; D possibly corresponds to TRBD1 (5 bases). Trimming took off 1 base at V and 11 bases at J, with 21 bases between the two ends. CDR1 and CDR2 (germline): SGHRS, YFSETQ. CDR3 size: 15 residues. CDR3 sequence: CASSLSINGGMPAFF. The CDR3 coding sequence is TGCGCCAGCAGCTTGTCCATTAATGGGGGGATGCCGGCTTTCTTT.

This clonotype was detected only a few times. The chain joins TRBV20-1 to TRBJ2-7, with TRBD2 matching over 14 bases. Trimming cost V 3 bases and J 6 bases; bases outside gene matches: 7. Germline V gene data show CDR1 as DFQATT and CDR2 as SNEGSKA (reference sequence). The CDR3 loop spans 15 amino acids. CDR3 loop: CSAREGLAGDGEQYF. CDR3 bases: TGCAGTGCTAGGGAGGGACTAGCGGGAGACGGCGAGCAGTACTTC.

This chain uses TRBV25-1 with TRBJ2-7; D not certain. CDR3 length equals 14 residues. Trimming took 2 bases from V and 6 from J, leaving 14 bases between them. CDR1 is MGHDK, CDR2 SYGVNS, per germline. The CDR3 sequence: CASSESHIPFEQYF. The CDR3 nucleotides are TGTGCCAGCAGTGAAAGCCACATCCCCTTCGAGCAGTACTTC.

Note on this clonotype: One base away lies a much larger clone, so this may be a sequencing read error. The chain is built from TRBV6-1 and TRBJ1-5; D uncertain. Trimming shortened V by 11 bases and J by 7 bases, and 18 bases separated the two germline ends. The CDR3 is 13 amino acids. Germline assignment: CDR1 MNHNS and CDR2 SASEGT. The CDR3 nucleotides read TGTGCCGTCCGCTCTGCCGTCGGGCAGCCCCAGCATTTT. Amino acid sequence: CAVRSAVGQPQHF.

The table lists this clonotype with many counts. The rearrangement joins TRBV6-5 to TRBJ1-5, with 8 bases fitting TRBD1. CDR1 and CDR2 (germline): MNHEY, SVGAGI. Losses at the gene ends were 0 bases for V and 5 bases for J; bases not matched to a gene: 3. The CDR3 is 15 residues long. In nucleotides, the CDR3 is TGTGCCAGCAGTTACTCGACAGGGGAAGATCAGCCCCAGCATTTT. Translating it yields CASSYSTGEDQPQHF.

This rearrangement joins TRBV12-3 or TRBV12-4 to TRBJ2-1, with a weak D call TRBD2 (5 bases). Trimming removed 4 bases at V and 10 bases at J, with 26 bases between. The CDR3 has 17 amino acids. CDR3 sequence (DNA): TGTGCCAGCAGTTCCCCAGGACTTCCCACCGGGATGAAGGAGCAGTTCTTC. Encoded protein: CASSSPGLPTGMKEQFF.

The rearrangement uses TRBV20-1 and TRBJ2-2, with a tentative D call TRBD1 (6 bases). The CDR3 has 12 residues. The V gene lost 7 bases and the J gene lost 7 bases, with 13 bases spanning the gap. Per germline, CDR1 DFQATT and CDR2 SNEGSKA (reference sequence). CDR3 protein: CSGDQGSGELFF. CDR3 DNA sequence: TGCAGTGGGGATCAGGGGAGCGGGGAGCTGTTTTTT.

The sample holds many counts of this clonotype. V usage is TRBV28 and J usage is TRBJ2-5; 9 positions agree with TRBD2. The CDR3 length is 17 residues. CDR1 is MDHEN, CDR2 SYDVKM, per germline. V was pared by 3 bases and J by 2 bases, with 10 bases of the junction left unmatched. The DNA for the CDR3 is TGTGCCAGCAGTTTGAGTCTAGCGGGAAGGAAACAAGAGACCCAGTACTTC. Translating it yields CASSLSLAGRKQETQYF.

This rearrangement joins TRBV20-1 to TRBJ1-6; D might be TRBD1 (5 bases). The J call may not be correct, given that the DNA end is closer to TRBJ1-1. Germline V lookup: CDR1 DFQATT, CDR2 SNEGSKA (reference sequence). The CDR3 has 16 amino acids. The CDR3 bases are TGCAGTGTTGGGCGGAAACCGGGACCCCTGCTCCAGGAAGCTTTCTTT. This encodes CSVGRKPGPLLQEAFF.

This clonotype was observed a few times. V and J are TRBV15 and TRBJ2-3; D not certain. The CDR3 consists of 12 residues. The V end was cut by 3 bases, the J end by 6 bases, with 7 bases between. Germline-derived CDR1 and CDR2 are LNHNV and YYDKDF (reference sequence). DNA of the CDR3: TGTGCCACCAGCAGTACTACGGATACGCAGTATTTT. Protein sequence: CATSSTTDTQYF.

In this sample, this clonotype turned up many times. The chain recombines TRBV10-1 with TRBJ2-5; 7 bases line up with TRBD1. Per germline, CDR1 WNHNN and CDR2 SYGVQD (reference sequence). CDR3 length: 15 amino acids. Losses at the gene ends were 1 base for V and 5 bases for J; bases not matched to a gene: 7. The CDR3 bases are TGCGCCAGCAGTGAGTTCCAACAGGGGAGCGAGACCCAGTACTTC. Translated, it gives CASSEFQQGSETQYF.

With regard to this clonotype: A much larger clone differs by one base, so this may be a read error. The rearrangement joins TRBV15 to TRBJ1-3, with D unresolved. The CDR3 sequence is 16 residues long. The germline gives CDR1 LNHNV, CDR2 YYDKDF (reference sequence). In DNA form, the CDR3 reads TGTGCCACCAGGAGAGATAGTTGGAGGGATGGAAACACCATATATTTT. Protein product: CATRRDSWRDGNTIYF.

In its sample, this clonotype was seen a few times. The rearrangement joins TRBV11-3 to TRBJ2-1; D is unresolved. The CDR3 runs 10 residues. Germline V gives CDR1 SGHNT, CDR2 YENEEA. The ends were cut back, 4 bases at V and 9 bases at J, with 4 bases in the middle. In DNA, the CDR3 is TGTGCCAGCAGCTCTGGTGAGCAGTTCTTC. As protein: CASSSGEQFF. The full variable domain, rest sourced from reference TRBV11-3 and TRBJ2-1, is EAGVVQSPRYKIIEKKQPVAFWCNPISGHNTLYWYLQNLGQGPELLIRYENEEAVDDSQLPKDRFSAERLKGVDSTLKIQPAELGDSAVYLCASSSGEQFFGPGTRLTVL.

This CDR3 reads CSARDGRWDQETQYF. In nucleotides, the CDR3 is TGCAGTGCTAGAGATGGCAGGTGGGACCAAGAGACCCAGTACTTC. This chain uses TRBV20-1 with TRBJ2-5; D is unresolved. CDR1 and CDR2 from the germline V gene are DFQATT and SNEGSKA (reference sequence). V was cut by 0 bases and J by 0 bases, with 11 bases left in between. There are 15 residues in the CDR3.

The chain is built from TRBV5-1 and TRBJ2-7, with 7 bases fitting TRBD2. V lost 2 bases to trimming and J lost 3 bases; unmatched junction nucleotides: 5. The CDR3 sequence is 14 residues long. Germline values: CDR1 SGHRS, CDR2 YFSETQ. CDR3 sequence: CASSFSSGHYEQYF. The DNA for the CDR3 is TGCGCCAGCAGCTTCTCTAGCGGACACTACGAGCAGTACTTC.

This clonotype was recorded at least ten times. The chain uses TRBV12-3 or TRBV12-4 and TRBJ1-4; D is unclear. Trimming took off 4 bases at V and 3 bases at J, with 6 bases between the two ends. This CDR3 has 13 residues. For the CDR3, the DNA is TGTGCCAGCAGTTCTGGACCTAATGAAAAACTGTTTTTT. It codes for CASSSGPNEKLFF.

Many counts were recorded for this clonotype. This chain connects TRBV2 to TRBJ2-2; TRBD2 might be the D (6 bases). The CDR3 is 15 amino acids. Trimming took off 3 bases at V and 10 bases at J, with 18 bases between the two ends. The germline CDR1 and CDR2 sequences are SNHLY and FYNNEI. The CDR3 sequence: CASSDLPGGEAELFF. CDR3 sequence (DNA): TGTGCCAGCAGTGATCTTCCCGGCGGGGAGGCGGAGCTGTTTTTT.

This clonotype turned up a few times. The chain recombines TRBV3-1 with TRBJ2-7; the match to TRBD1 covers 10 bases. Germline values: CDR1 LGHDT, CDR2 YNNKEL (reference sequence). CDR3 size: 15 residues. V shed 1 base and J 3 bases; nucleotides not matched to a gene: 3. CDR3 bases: TGTGCCAGCAGCCAAGGGGGACAGGGGCTCTACGAGCAGTACTTC. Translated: CASSQGGQGLYEQYF.